A selection of T cell receptor beta chains follows, all from one sample in a study of cytotoxic CD8 clonotypes in ibrutinib-treated CLL. Clones were sequenced by immunoSEQ multiplex PCR, and TCRdb holds only the in-frame ones, with some missing. Of 200,000 or so clones in the sample, just under 80% were seen once. The sample here was PBMCs, taken after 12 months of ibrutinib treatment. Receptors were obtained from a human donor with chronic lymphocytic leukemia. CDR3s include the opening cysteine and the closing phenylalanine or tryptophan. A D gene is named only where the DNA matches it firmly.

v_call: TRBV4-2
d_call: TRBD2
cdr3_aa: CASSQGGQRGSYEQYF

v_call: TRBV5-6
d_call: -
cdr3_aa: CASDRGGYGYTF

v_call: TRBV5-1
d_call: -
cdr3_aa: CARQGGGENTEAFF

v_call: TRBV30
d_call: -
cdr3_aa: CAWYPAGTRTEAFF

v_call: TRBV5-1
d_call: -
cdr3_aa: CASSYGDNTEAFF

v_call: TRBV19
d_call: -
cdr3_aa: CASSIGREPVDLTF

v_call: TRBV29-1
d_call: TRBD1
cdr3_aa: CSVKRGTGEETQYF

v_call: TRBV27
d_call: TRBD1
cdr3_aa: CASRITGATEAFF

v_call: TRBV7-9
d_call: -
cdr3_aa: CASSPQQGVFTLGPQHF

v_call: TRBV5-1
d_call: -
cdr3_aa: CASSRTTTLSGTYEQYF

v_call: TRBV5-4
d_call: TRBD2
cdr3_aa: CASSLGGRPNTGELFF

v_call: TRBV12-2
d_call: -
cdr3_aa: CASRSTSGTVTDTQYF

v_call: TRBV5-4
d_call: -
cdr3_aa: CASSLRVSTEAFF

v_call: TRBV7-2
d_call: TRBD2
cdr3_aa: CASSLEGAGLAGPHGTQYF

v_call: TRBV15
d_call: -
cdr3_aa: CATSRSYELFF

v_call: TRBV4-1
d_call: -
cdr3_aa: CASSALPGPSEQYF

v_call: TRBV6-5
d_call: TRBD1
cdr3_aa: CASSRPGQEDEQYF

v_call: TRBV27
d_call: TRBD1
cdr3_aa: CATGTGGPGANVLTF

v_call: TRBV10-3
d_call: -
cdr3_aa: CAISGVAPNEKLFF

v_call: TRBV5-4
d_call: -
cdr3_aa: CASSFGTPDYEQYF

v_call: TRBV15
d_call: TRBD2
cdr3_aa: CATSRDPRLANYYNEQFF

v_call: TRBV5-1
d_call: -
cdr3_aa: CASSSSSGANVLTF

v_call: TRBV6-1
d_call: -
cdr3_aa: CASSSREQYF

v_call: TRBV28
d_call: -
cdr3_aa: CASSIPDRLYGYTF

v_call: TRBV29-1
d_call: -
cdr3_aa: CSVGGTYEQYF

v_call: TRBV11-3
d_call: -
cdr3_aa: CASSQRSTRVFF

v_call: TRBV7-7
d_call: -
cdr3_aa: CASSSGTGGETQYF

v_call: TRBV10-3
d_call: -
cdr3_aa: CAISEKVGRSYEQYF

v_call: TRBV7-9
d_call: TRBD1
cdr3_aa: CASSPRTGQVEQYF

v_call: TRBV27
d_call: -
cdr3_aa: CASSLSANEQFF

v_call: TRBV5-1
d_call: TRBD2
cdr3_aa: CASSGGSGRLNEQFF

v_call: TRBV11-2
d_call: -
cdr3_aa: CASSLDRGEAFF

v_call: TRBV30
d_call: TRBD1
cdr3_aa: CAWRGQGAGQETQYF

v_call: TRBV7-9
d_call: -
cdr3_aa: CASSSQGTEAFF

v_call: TRBV7-6
d_call: -
cdr3_aa: CASSLGPANTDTQYF

v_call: TRBV2
d_call: TRBD2
cdr3_aa: CASSSGGTDTQYF

v_call: TRBV6-5
d_call: -
cdr3_aa: CASSYGNTIYF

v_call: TRBV6-4
d_call: -
cdr3_aa: CATPAGAFF

v_call: TRBV6-5
d_call: -
cdr3_aa: CASRMGARDTQYF

v_call: TRBV19
d_call: -
cdr3_aa: CASSKVGSTDTQYF

v_call: TRBV29-1
d_call: -
cdr3_aa: CSVDHPGEGYGYTF

v_call: TRBV12-5
d_call: -
cdr3_aa: CASGGGFTNYGYTF

v_call: TRBV5-1
d_call: -
cdr3_aa: CASSLAGIGDTQYF

v_call: TRBV6-5
d_call: -
cdr3_aa: CASSAGGNTGELFF

v_call: TRBV4-2
d_call: -
cdr3_aa: CASSQVSGFHEQYF

v_call: TRBV2
d_call: -
cdr3_aa: CASSDWSSGANVLTF

v_call: TRBV19
d_call: -
cdr3_aa: CASSIEGRGGNIQYF

v_call: TRBV6-1
d_call: -
cdr3_aa: CASGWAASYEQYF

v_call: TRBV5-4
d_call: TRBD1
cdr3_aa: CASSLDRVELRGYTF

v_call: TRBV7-6
d_call: -
cdr3_aa: CASSLEVAGETQYF

v_call: TRBV5-1
d_call: TRBD1
cdr3_aa: CASSFRTGGDEQFF

v_call: TRBV4-2
d_call: -
cdr3_aa: CASSLGFASREQYF

v_call: TRBV11-3
d_call: TRBD2
cdr3_aa: CASSPGGYTQYF

v_call: TRBV20-1
d_call: -
cdr3_aa: CSAKKIETQYF

v_call: TRBV6-1
d_call: -
cdr3_aa: CASSEGQGWETQYF

v_call: TRBV10-2
d_call: TRBD2
cdr3_aa: CASSGSSTSGLTYEQYF

v_call: TRBV4-1
d_call: -
cdr3_aa: CASSQDRGGYNEQFF

v_call: TRBV30
d_call: TRBD1
cdr3_aa: CAWSRRQGESDTQYF

v_call: TRBV4-1
d_call: -
cdr3_aa: CASSQDLIGAGEQYF